Listed here are 32 T cell receptor beta chains from one sample, sequenced in a study of OX40 agonist ivuxolimab in advanced cancers. Sequencing used immunoSEQ multiplex PCR; TCRdb keeps in-frame clones, though not all of them. The sample records 55,000 to 75,000 clones, about nine tenths being singletons. The material sequenced was CD4+ or CD8+ T cells sorted from blood, taken in a trial of the OX40 agonist ivuxolimab. All receptors derive from an adult with an advanced solid tumor such as melanoma, head and neck, liver or kidney cancer.

The chain recombines TRBV10-1 with TRBJ1-6; maybe TRBD1 (5 bases). Germline V CDR1 and CDR2: WNHNN, SYGVQD (reference sequence). V lost 8 bases and J lost 8, with 19 bases in between. The CDR3 length is 15 residues. CDR3 residues: CASGRRGESYSPLHF. The DNA for the CDR3 is TGCGCCAGCGGCCGAAGAGGGGAAAGTTATTCACCCCTCCACTTT.

The chain recombines TRBV19 with TRBJ2-5; 8 bases are a match to TRBD1. Germline values: CDR1 LNHDA, CDR2 SQIVND (reference sequence). J was trimmed by 4 bases and V by 4 bases; bases with no gene match: 8. The CDR3 is made up of 15 amino acids. This CDR3 reads CASSTPGGSGETQYF. CDR3 bases: TGTGCCAGTAGTACCCCAGGGGGCTCGGGAGAGACCCAGTACTTC.

This chain connects TRBV2 to TRBJ1-2, with a weak D call TRBD1 (5 bases). Trimming left V 3 bases short and J 4 bases short, with 15 bases between. Looked up from germline, CDR1 is SNHLY and CDR2 is FYNNEI. This CDR3 has 15 residues. CDR3 nucleotide sequence: TGTGCCAGCAGTGAGTCAGGGCTGCCGAGCTATGGCTACACCTTC. It translates to CASSESGLPSYGYTF.

V is TRBV27 and J is TRBJ2-1, with TRBD2 identical over 11 bases. Germline CDR1 MNHEY, CDR2 SMNVEV (reference sequence). The CDR3 contains 17 residues. Trimming cost V 4 bases and J 6 bases; bases outside gene matches: 11. CDR3 region: CASSSPIAGGAVNEQFF. CDR3 nucleotides: TGTGCCAGCAGTTCCCCAATAGCGGGAGGGGCGGTCAATGAGCAGTTCTTC.

This clone was counted a few times. The chain combines TRBV6-1 with TRBJ1-1; D is unresolved. The CDR3 sequence is 15 residues long. Germline CDR1 MNHNS, CDR2 SASEGT. V lost 4 bases and J lost 3, with 15 bases in between. The chain's CDR3 is CASSGYRTGDTEAFF. The CDR3 coding sequence is TGTGCCAGCAGTGGATATAGGACCGGGGACACTGAAGCTTTCTTT.

The chain employs TRBV5-1 and TRBJ1-1; D is unclear. CDR3 length: 13 residues. The V gene's germline CDR1 is SGHRS and CDR2 YFSETQ. Deletions cut 0 bases from V and 1 base from J, with 4 bases between. The CDR3 loop is CASSLEGNTEAFF. The CDR3 region has the DNA TGCGCCAGCAGCTTGGAGGGGAACACTGAAGCTTTCTTT.

The V call is TRBV19, the J call TRBJ1-1; 7 bases align to TRBD1. CDR1 and CDR2 from the germline V gene are LNHDA and SQIVND (reference sequence). The CDR3 extends over 14 amino acids. The J segment lost 10 bases and the V segment lost 7 bases, leaving 15 bases of the junction unmatched. The CDR3: CASKRTAPQGVAFF. CDR3 nucleotide sequence: TGTGCCAGTAAACGGACAGCCCCCCAGGGGGTAGCTTTCTTT.

The rearrangement uses TRBV6-1 and TRBJ2-1; D unclear. The CDR3 covers 13 residues. With 2 bases removed from V and 7 bases from J, the gap between germline ends came to 9 bases. Germline V gives CDR1 MNHNS, CDR2 SASEGT. The CDR3: CASSELDLNEQFF. DNA of the CDR3: TGTGCCAGCAGTGAATTGGATTTGAATGAGCAGTTCTTC.

The V gene is TRBV11-3, the J gene TRBJ2-1; TRBD2 might be the D (6 bases). CDR1 and CDR2 (germline): SGHNT, YENEEA. This CDR3 is built from 16 residues. Trimming removed 5 bases from V and 2 bases from J, with 16 bases in between. CDR3 sequence: CASSPTGQRAYNEQFF. CDR3 coding DNA: TGTGCCAGCAGCCCCACGGGGCAGCGGGCCTACAATGAGCAGTTCTTC.

The genes are TRBV7-9 and TRBJ1-1; tentatively, D is TRBD1 (5 bases). CDR1 is SEHNR and CDR2 is FQNEAQ in the germline V gene (reference sequence). The CDR3 is 12 residues long. Between the trimmed V and J ends, which lost 4 bases and 3 bases, there was a span of 6 bases. CDR3 sequence: CASSSQDTEAFF. The CDR3, as DNA: TGTGCCAGCAGCTCACAGGACACTGAAGCTTTCTTT.

The chain employs TRBV6-5 and TRBJ1-5, with 9 bases that match TRBD1. The CDR3 is 14 residues long. CDR1 MNHEY and CDR2 SVGAGI come from the germline V gene. Trimming at V came to 5 bases and at J to 3 bases, leaving 2 bases not matched to a gene. CDR3 DNA: TGTGCCAGCAGTGGGACAGGGTACAATCAGCCCCAGCATTTT. It specifies CASSGTGYNQPQHF.

The rearrangement uses TRBV18 and TRBJ2-2; TRBD1 aligns across 7 bases. Germline CDR1 KGHSH, CDR2 LQKENI. The ends lost 5 bases at V and 2 bases at J; junction bases unmatched: 8. The CDR3 runs to 16 residues. CDR3 DNA: TGTGCCAGCTCAGAGCTGACAGGGATCAACACCGGGGAGCTGTTTTTT. Amino acid sequence: CASSELTGINTGELFF.

V is TRBV30 and J is TRBJ2-5, with 11 bases lining up with TRBD2. Germline loops: CDR1 GTSNPN, CDR2 SVGIG (reference sequence). This CDR3 is 15 amino acids long. Trimming cost V 4 bases and J 6 bases; bases outside gene matches: 10. The CDR3 bases are TGTGCCTGGACCGAGACTAGCGGGGAGGGTAAGACCCAGTACTTC. It codes for CAWTETSGEGKTQYF.

The chain carries TRBV29-1 and TRBJ1-4; D ambiguous. V lost 5 bases, J lost 5 bases, and 9 bases lay in between. Looked up from germline, CDR1 is SQVTM and CDR2 is ANQGSEA. The CDR3 covers 12 residues. The CDR3 DNA reads as TGCAGCGTTCCGGGGAGGAATGAAAAACTGTTTTTT. Protein: CSVPGRNEKLFF.

The rearrangement joins TRBV27 to TRBJ1-2; D is ambiguous. V was pared by 0 bases and J by 0 bases, with 8 bases between. The CDR3 totals 15 residues. Germline CDR1 and CDR2: MNHEY and SMNVEV (reference sequence). The CDR3 DNA reads TGTGCCAGCAGTTTATCATGGGGATCTAACTATGGCTACACCTTC. This gives the protein CASSLSWGSNYGYTF.

CDR3 loop: CASSSSRDRDQRGYTF. In DNA form, the CDR3 reads TGTGCCAGCAGTTCATCAAGGGACAGGGACCAGCGGGGCTACACCTTC. The chain links TRBV28 to TRBJ1-2; 9 bases agree with TRBD1. With V trimmed by 4 bases and J by 8 bases, 14 bases remained unmatched. The CDR3 sequence is 16 residues long. Germline V gives CDR1 MDHEN, CDR2 SYDVKM.

This sequence joins TRBV7-2 and TRBJ2-3; D not certain. The CDR3 totals 13 residues. Looked up from germline, CDR1 is SGHTA and CDR2 is FQGNSA. The V and J ends lost 1 base and 2 bases respectively, with 4 bases between them. CDR3 region: CASSLGVTDTQYF. In nucleotides, the CDR3 is TGTGCCAGCAGCTTAGGAGTCACAGATACGCAGTATTTT. Drawing the rest from reference TRBV7-2 and TRBJ2-3, the complete variable domain is GAGVSQSPSNKVTEKGKDVELRCDPISGHTALYWYRQSLGQGLEFLIYFQGNSAPDKSGLPSDRFSAERTGGSVSTLTIQRTQQEDSAVYLCASSLGVTDTQYFGPGTRLTVL.

This chain links TRBV14 with TRBJ2-1; 14 bases fit TRBD2. The V gene end was trimmed by 4 bases and the J gene end by 13 bases; junction bases not matched to a gene: 9. The CDR3 extends over 15 amino acids. Looked up from germline, CDR1 is SGHDN and CDR2 is FVKESK. CDR3 sequence (DNA): TGTGCCAGCAGCCGGGAACTTGGGACTAGCGGGAGTCAGTTCTTC. Encoded protein: CASSRELGTSGSQFF.

CDR3 in amino acids: CASGTGNTGELFF. The CDR3 DNA sequence: TGTGCCAGCGGGACAGGGAACACCGGGGAGCTGTTTTTT. The chain carries TRBV28 and TRBJ2-2, with TRBD1 matching over 8 bases. Trimming removed 8 bases from V and 1 base from J; junction bases left unmatched: 0. Germline V gene lookup returns CDR1 MDHEN and CDR2 SYDVKM. The CDR3 has 13 residues.

V gene TRBV5-4 combines with J gene TRBJ2-4, with TRBD1 matching over 10 bases. Germline values: CDR1 SGHNT, CDR2 YYREEE (reference sequence). J was trimmed by 7 bases and V by 2 bases; bases with no gene match: 3. The CDR3 totals 14 residues. In nucleotides, the CDR3 is TGTGCCAGCAGCTTACTGGACAGGGGGAACATTCAGTACTTC. Amino acids: CASSLLDRGNIQYF.

This clone was seen just once. The rearrangement joins TRBV28 to TRBJ1-1; 9 bases are a match to TRBD1. V lost 4 bases and J lost 4; bases outside the gene matches: 7. The CDR3 extends over 15 amino acids. Germline CDR1 MDHEN, CDR2 SYDVKM. The CDR3: CASSSVGQGGTEAFF. The DNA of the CDR3 is TGTGCCAGCAGTTCTGTGGGACAGGGAGGCACTGAAGCTTTCTTT.

The CDR3 sequence is CASSPRGGREDTQYF. Here the CDR3 DNA reads TGTGCCAGCAGTCCGAGGGGGGGGCGGGAAGATACGCAGTATTTT. The V call is TRBV27, the J call TRBJ2-3, with D possibly being TRBD2 (7 bases). Germline lookup yields CDR1 MNHEY and CDR2 SMNVEV (reference sequence). The germline V and J ends were trimmed by 5 bases and 5 bases, with 17 bases remaining between them. CDR3 length equals 15 residues.

This chain connects TRBV7-8 to TRBJ1-2; the D gene is possibly TRBD1 (5 bases). Trimming cost V 1 base and J 6 bases, with 12 bases left between them. The CDR3 runs to 14 residues. The germline gives CDR1 SGHVS, CDR2 FQNEAQ. CDR3 bases: TGTGCCAGCAGCTTAGTGGGGAGAGGGGATGGCTACACCTTC. This translates into CASSLVGRGDGYTF. The full variable domain, its missing parts supplied by reference TRBV7-8 and TRBJ1-2, is GAGVSQSPRYKVAKRGQDVALRCDPISGHVSLFWYQQALGQGPEFLTYFQNEAQLDKSGLPSDRFFAERPEGSVSTLKIQRTQQEDSAVYLCASSLVGRGDGYTFGSGTRLTVV.

The chain couples TRBV7-6 to TRBJ2-7; tentatively, D is TRBD2 (5 bases). This CDR3 contains 15 residues. CDR1 SGHVS and CDR2 FNYEAQ come from the germline V gene. The V gene lost 3 bases and the J gene lost 0 bases, with 12 bases spanning the gap. The CDR3 protein is CASSFQTGVSYEQYF. CDR3 nucleotide sequence: TGTGCCAGCAGCTTTCAGACCGGGGTCTCCTACGAGCAGTACTTC.

The chain is built from TRBV30 and TRBJ1-5; D is ambiguous. Trimming took 5 bases from V and 4 from J, leaving 15 bases between them. From germline, CDR1 is GTSNPN and CDR2 SVGIG (reference sequence). The CDR3 is 14 residues long. The CDR3 spells CAWGRRLDNQPQHF. The CDR3 DNA is TGTGCCTGGGGCAGGCGGCTTGATAATCAGCCCCAGCATTTT.

The chain is built from TRBV19 and TRBJ2-7; maybe TRBD1 (5 bases). V was clipped by 5 bases and J by 1 base, with 21 bases between them. This CDR3 is built from 17 residues. CDR1 and CDR2 (germline): LNHDA, SQIVND (reference sequence). The DNA of the CDR3 is TGTGCCAGTAGTGATCGACAGTTTGGGGCGCTATCCTACGAGCAGTACTTC. Residues: CASSDRQFGALSYEQYF.

This chain links TRBV11-2 with TRBJ1-2; D call uncertain. Germline loops: CDR1 SGHAT, CDR2 FQNNGV. The CDR3 extends over 14 amino acids. Trimming took off 2 bases at V and 5 bases at J, with 12 bases between the two ends. CDR3 coding DNA: TGTGCCAGCAGCTTAATGGGTTCCGATTATGGCTACACCTTC. Protein product: CASSLMGSDYGYTF.

This chain links TRBV11-2 with TRBJ1-1; D is perhaps TRBD1 (6 bases). Germline V CDR1 and CDR2: SGHAT, FQNNGV. With 0 bases removed from V and 11 bases from J, the gap between germline ends came to 13 bases. The CDR3 runs to 13 residues. CDR3 sequence: CASSLDLAGVAFF. Written as DNA, the CDR3 is TGTGCCAGCAGCTTAGACCTGGCAGGGGTGGCTTTCTTT.

The chain's CDR3 is CASSYIAGAGGYTF. The CDR3 DNA reads TGTGCCAGCAGTTATATTGCGGGGGCGGGAGGCTACACCTTC. This chain joins TRBV6-6 and TRBJ1-2, with a possible D match to TRBD1 (6 bases). Germline V lookup: CDR1 MNHNY, CDR2 SVGAGI (reference sequence). The CDR3 covers 14 residues. With 3 bases removed from V and 8 bases from J, the gap between germline ends came to 16 bases.

V and J are TRBV7-2 and TRBJ2-1; the match to TRBD2 covers 8 bases. Germline V gene lookup returns CDR1 SGHTA and CDR2 FQGNSA. The CDR3 contains 16 residues. The junction had 13 bases not matched to a gene; V was cut back by 5 bases and J by 7 bases. The CDR3 DNA is TGTGCCAGCAGCCGAGCTGGCCGGGGGGGCCGGAATGAGCAGTTCTTC. Translation gives CASSRAGRGGRNEQFF. The complete variable domain, with remaining parts taken from reference TRBV7-2 and TRBJ2-1, reads GAGVSQSPSNKVTEKGKDVELRCDPISGHTALYWYRQSLGQGLEFLIYFQGNSAPDKSGLPSDRFSAERTGGSVSTLTIQRTQQEDSAVYLCASSRAGRGGRNEQFFGPGTRLTVL.

The chain has TRBV7-9 and TRBJ2-3, with D tentatively TRBD1 (6 bases). Germline loops: CDR1 SEHNR, CDR2 FQNEAQ (reference sequence). This CDR3 spans 13 amino acids. Trimming cost V 3 bases and J 6 bases, with 10 bases left between them. CDR3 nucleotides: TGTGCCAGCAGCTTTATCAGGGGCGATACGCAGTATTTT. Amino acid sequence: CASSFIRGDTQYF.

The rearrangement uses TRBV23-1 and TRBJ1-6; perhaps TRBD1 as D (5 bases). TRBV23-1 is noted as an ORF with a role that remains uncertain. V was pared by 1 base and J by 10 bases, with 29 bases between. The CDR3 runs to 20 residues. CDR3 loop: CASSQLKAWRERLWDSPLHF. The CDR3 nucleotides are TGCGCCAGCAGTCAATTAAAGGCATGGAGGGAGCGACTCTGGGACTCACCCCTCCACTTT.